What follows are 10 T cell receptor beta chains derived from one specimen sequenced in a study of T cell repertoires in cytomegalovirus infection. One entry per CDR3 protein results from TCRdb running MiXCR on the reads. Of about 900,000 distinct CDR3 sequences in the sample, roughly 30% were seen once. Their target antigens are unknown. The sequences come from cultured CD8+ T cells from PBMCs, collected from culture after CMV antigen stimulation. The source is a human donor in good health (CMV status not recorded). Some clones in this sample may be carry-over from other donors' samples.

About this clonotype itself: Possible read error: a much larger clone is one base away. This chain links TRBV7-4 with TRBJ1-1; TRBD1 agrees at 7 bases. From germline, CDR1 is SGHVT and CDR2 SQSDAQ. This CDR3 comprises 17 residues. CDR3 sequence (DNA): TGTGCCAACAGCTTAGGCTGGAGACAGGGACTGAACACTGAAGCTTTCTTT. Its translation: CANSLGWRQGLNTEAFF.

This clonotype was recorded a few times. The chain couples TRBV12-5 to TRBJ1-1, with D possibly being TRBD1 (6 bases). CDR1 is LGHNT and CDR2 is FRNRAP in the germline V gene. Trimming stripped 3 bases from V and 0 bases from J, with 8 bases between. This CDR3 has 14 residues. The CDR3 bases are TGTGCTAGTGGTTTTACAGGGATGAACACTGAAGCTTTCTTT. Its protein product is CASGFTGMNTEAFF.

The V gene is TRBV24-1, the J gene TRBJ2-2; perhaps TRBD1 as D (6 bases). This CDR3 spans 16 amino acids. The germline V gene has CDR1 KGHDR and CDR2 SFDVKD. The V gene lost 6 bases and the J gene lost 1 base, with 14 bases spanning the gap. The CDR3 nucleotides read TGTGCCACCAGTTCGTATAGGGGGTTGAACACCGGGGAGCTGTTTTTT. Amino acid sequence: CATSSYRGLNTGELFF.

The gene calls are TRBV6-2 or TRBV6-3 and TRBJ2-3; either TRBD1 or TRBD2 may supply D (7 bases each). The V and J ends lost 2 bases and 5 bases respectively, with 14 bases between them. The CDR3 is made up of 15 amino acids. CDR1 and CDR2 from the germline V gene are MNHEY and SVGEGT. The CDR3 DNA follows: TGTGCCAGCAGTTACCAGGGGGGGGGAGGAGATACGCAGTATTTT. It is translated as CASSYQGGGGDTQYF.

CDR3 sequence reads: CASSWVGSGFTDTQYF. The CDR3 DNA reads as TGTGCCAGCAGTTGGGTCGGGTCAGGGTTCACAGATACGCAGTATTTT. The chain has TRBV28 and TRBJ2-3; a weak D match, TRBD1 (5 bases). The CDR3 sequence is 16 residues long. Germline V gene lookup returns CDR1 MDHEN and CDR2 SYDVKM. V was clipped by 4 bases and J by 2 bases, with 16 bases between them.

V usage is TRBV20-1 and J usage is TRBJ2-7; 10 bases fit TRBD2. The V gene's germline CDR1 is DFQATT and CDR2 SNEGSKA (reference sequence). CDR3 length: 13 residues. V dropped 6 bases and J dropped 2; count of bases not matched to a gene: 4. The chain's CDR3 is CSASAGGPYEQYV. CDR3 sequence (DNA): TGCAGTGCCTCAGCGGGGGGGCCCTACGAGCAGTACGTC.

The V gene is TRBV6-1, the J gene TRBJ2-6; D not certain. The CDR3 runs 15 residues. The V gene lost 7 bases and the J gene lost 0 bases, with 10 bases spanning the gap. Germline-derived CDR1 and CDR2 are MNHNS and SASEGT. The CDR3 region is CASKAQSSGANVLTF. The CDR3 bases are TGTGCCAGCAAGGCTCAAAGCTCTGGGGCCAACGTCCTGACTTTC.

For the CDR3, the DNA is TGTGCCAGTAGTATTTGGGACAGGGAAAACCAGCCCCAGCATTTT. This encodes CASSIWDRENQPQHF. This chain connects TRBV19 to TRBJ1-5; 9 bases align to TRBD1. Germline V lookup: CDR1 LNHDA, CDR2 SQIVND (reference sequence). V was clipped by 3 bases and J by 7 bases; unmatched bases: 7. This CDR3 contains 15 residues.

The chain has TRBV2 and TRBJ2-1; 12 bases fit TRBD1. The germline V gene encodes CDR1 SNHLY and CDR2 FYNNEI. Germline trimming cut 4 bases from V and 7 bases from J; bases unmatched to any gene: 8. CDR3 length: 16 amino acids. In nucleotides, the CDR3 is TGTGCCAGCAGTGGAGAGGGACAGGGGGCAATGAATGAGCAGTTCTTC. Translated: CASSGEGQGAMNEQFF.

This clonotype was seen repeatedly, ten times or more. V usage is TRBV6-2 or TRBV6-3 and J usage is TRBJ1-1, with TRBD1 identical over 8 bases. The V and J ends lost 3 bases and 3 bases, in that order; junction bases with no gene match: 3. The CDR3 has 14 amino acids. Per germline, CDR1 MNHEY and CDR2 SVGEGT. DNA of the CDR3: TGTGCCAGCAGTTATCAGGGGGCGTACACTGAAGCTTTCTTT. This gives the protein CASSYQGAYTEAFF.